One and the same sample provided the 9 T cell receptor beta chains below, sequenced in a study of cytomegalovirus exposure and HLA in healthy donors. Researchers ran the PCR with 60 Vbeta and 13 Jbeta primers. TCRdb's table, derived via immunoSEQ multiplex PCR, lists solely in-frame clones and lacks some. The data show about 78,000 clones, 80% seen once. Sequenced material: PBMCs. The receptors stem from a male donor in good health and CMV-seronegative.

This clone has more than one count but fewer than ten. The chain links TRBV28 to TRBJ1-2; a possible D gene is TRBD1 (5 bases). Germline CDR1 MDHEN, CDR2 SYDVKM. The CDR3 runs to 14 residues. V gave up 4 bases and J gave up 1 base, with 10 bases separating them. The CDR3 region is CASSYPGGNYGYTF. The CDR3 bases are TGTGCCAGCAGTTACCCGGGGGGTAACTATGGCTACACCTTC.

The CDR3 DNA follows: TGTGCCAGTAGTTCCGGTGCGGGGCCTGGAAACACCATATATTTT. Residues: CASSSGAGPGNTIYF. The V gene is TRBV19, the J gene TRBJ1-3; possibly TRBD1 for D (5 bases). The germline V gene has CDR1 LNHDA and CDR2 SQIVND (reference sequence). The CDR3 covers 15 residues. The ends were cut back, 5 bases at V and 2 bases at J, with 13 bases in the middle.

The chain employs TRBV30 and TRBJ2-1; no clear D gene. Per germline, CDR1 GTSNPN and CDR2 SVGIG (reference sequence). Trimming left V 3 bases short and J 8 bases short, with 8 bases between. CDR3 length equals 11 residues. The CDR3, as DNA: TGTGCCTGGAGCTCTCGTGATGAGCAGTTCTTC. Amino acid sequence: CAWSSRDEQFF.

This chain joins TRBV28 and TRBJ2-5; 8 nucleotides line up with TRBD2. The CDR3 extends over 13 amino acids. CDR1 and CDR2 (germline): MDHEN, SYDVKM. With V trimmed by 8 bases and J by 6 bases, 8 bases remained unmatched. In DNA form, the CDR3 reads TGTGCCAGCCACGGGGGGGGCTCGAAGACCCAGTACTTC. The encoded protein is CASHGGGSKTQYF.

The chain is built from TRBV27 and TRBJ2-2, with TRBD1 matching over 10 bases. Per the germline V gene, CDR1 is MNHEY and CDR2 is SMNVEV (reference sequence). V gave up 1 base and J gave up 4 bases; unmatched junction bases: 6. This CDR3 is built from 17 residues. The CDR3 protein is CASSLFWDRGSTGELFF. The CDR3 DNA reads TGTGCCAGCAGTTTATTTTGGGACAGGGGTAGCACCGGGGAGCTGTTTTTT.

V and J are TRBV5-1 and TRBJ2-3; 9 nucleotides line up with TRBD2. CDR3 length: 16 amino acids. CDR1 and CDR2 from the germline V gene are SGHRS and YFSETQ. V gave up 1 base and J gave up 1 base; unmatched junction bases: 4. DNA for the CDR3: TGCGCCAGCAGCTTGAATGCGGGGGGGGGCACAGATACGCAGTATTTT. This translates into CASSLNAGGGTDTQYF.

The V and J genes are TRBV7-9 and TRBJ2-7; 8 positions agree with TRBD1. The CDR3 contains 18 residues. Germline V gene sequence: CDR1 SEHNR, CDR2 FQNEAQ (reference sequence). V was pared by 0 bases and J by 3 bases, with 13 bases of the junction left unmatched. The CDR3 DNA reads TGTGCCAGCAGCTTAGCCCGAATGCCGGGACAGGCAGACTACGAGCAGTACTTC. It codes for CASSLARMPGQADYEQYF.

This chain joins TRBV5-1 and TRBJ1-4; 10 positions agree with TRBD1. The CDR3 consists of 15 residues. CDR1 and CDR2 (germline): SGHRS, YFSETQ. Trimming removed 9 bases from V and 4 bases from J; junction bases left unmatched: 9. CDR3 nucleotides: TGCGCCACCCGGACAGGGGGATCATATAATGAAAAACTGTTTTTT. This encodes CATRTGGSYNEKLFF.

CDR3 sequence (DNA): TGTGCCAGCAGCAAACCCCGGACAGGGCTGATTGGCTACACCTTC. Translated: CASSKPRTGLIGYTF. This chain joins TRBV21-1 and TRBJ1-2; TRBD1, the table's D call, was not compared with the DNA. TRBV21-1 is shown as a pseudogene. The CDR3 contains 15 residues.